These 3 T cell receptor beta chains were sequenced from one sample in a study of CD8+CD57+ T cells in acquired aplastic anemia. Genomic DNA, serving as template, underwent TCR beta VDJ and CDR3 profiling. Each CDR3 protein gets one entry after TCRdb re-called the reads with MiXCR. Among about 110,000 distinct CDR3 sequences listed, roughly 50% were seen once. Sequencing input: sorted CD4+, CD8+, or CD8+CD57+ T cells (not recorded which) from PBMCs. These receptors were obtained from a human donor in good health, serving as a control.

Comments on this clonotype: At one of its ends the junction is not consistent with the germline gene, which may arise from a read error. V is TRBV6-2 or TRBV6-3 and J is TRBJ1-6; TRBD1 is a possible D gene (6 bases). The CDR3 covers 15 residues. Per germline, CDR1 MNHEY and CDR2 SVGEGT. The CDR3 loop reads CASTEGGRFNSSLHF. Here the CDR3 DNA reads TGTGCCAGCACCGAGGGGGGACGGTTCAATTCATCCCTCCACTTT.

This clonotype occurred many times. This chain links TRBV11-1 with TRBJ1-2; 8 bases are shared with TRBD1. The CDR3 has 17 residues. The J segment lost 2 bases and the V segment lost 2 bases, leaving 10 bases of the junction unmatched. Germline-derived CDR1 and CDR2 are SGHAT and FQDESV (reference sequence). The CDR3 DNA reads TGTGCCAGCAGCTTATCCAATGGGGGACAGGCGAACTATGGCTACACCTTC. Translation: CASSLSNGGQANYGYTF.

The genes are TRBV11-2 and TRBJ2-7; 11 bases align to TRBD1. This CDR3 contains 16 residues. Germline lookup yields CDR1 SGHAT and CDR2 FQNNGV. V shed 3 bases, J shed 1 base, and the junction held 5 bases outside the gene matches. CDR3 amino acids: CASSLPGTGGSYEQYF. Written as DNA, the CDR3 is TGTGCCAGCAGCTTGCCAGGGACAGGGGGATCCTACGAGCAGTACTTC.